These 23 T cell receptor beta chains share one sample of origin, sequenced in a study of Ad26.COV2.S vaccination and SARS-CoV-2 variants. The repertoire was sequenced with immunoSEQ multiplex PCR; TCRdb's copy has only in-frame clones and lacks some. Here the sample spans roughly 300,000 clones, 85% to 90% being singletons. Noted treatment: roughly 20 received Ad26.COV2.S at low or high dose, single or two shots; a few received placebo; per-sample allocation not given. Day 63 after the first vaccine or placebo injection was the time point for sampling. Material: peripheral blood, obtained in a trial of Ad26.COV2.S vaccine versus placebo. These receptors were obtained from a person between 18 and 65 years old who received the Ad26.COV2.S COVID-19 vaccine or a placebo.

The chain couples TRBV19 to TRBJ2-6, with D possibly TRBD1 on 6 matching bases. Trimming cost V 3 bases and J 0 bases, with 15 bases left between them. There are 18 residues in the CDR3. Per germline, CDR1 LNHDA and CDR2 SQIVND (reference sequence). CDR3 sequence reads: CASSILRGASSGANVLTF. The CDR3 DNA follows: TGTGCCAGTAGTATCCTCAGGGGTGCTAGCTCTGGGGCCAACGTCCTGACTTTC.

This clone was observed a few times. This sequence joins TRBV14 and TRBJ2-7, with D tentatively TRBD1 or TRBD2 (5 bases each). V lost 3 bases and J lost 2, with 8 bases in between. CDR1 is SGHDN and CDR2 is FVKESK in the germline V gene. The CDR3 extends over 13 amino acids. The chain's CDR3 is CASSHRDPYEQYF. CDR3 in DNA: TGTGCCAGCAGCCACAGGGACCCCTACGAGCAGTACTTC.

The gene calls are TRBV4-3 and TRBJ2-1; 14 nucleotides line up with TRBD2. CDR1 and CDR2 (germline): LGHNA, YSLEER. After removal of 1 base from V and 7 bases from J, the junction contained 6 bases not matched to a gene. The length of the CDR3 is 17 residues. CDR3 loop: CASSQGPGLAGENEQFF. For the CDR3, the DNA is TGCGCCAGCAGCCAAGGGCCGGGACTAGCGGGGGAGAATGAGCAGTTCTTC.

V gene TRBV11-2 combines with J gene TRBJ1-3; 9 bases agree with TRBD1. Germline CDR1 reads SGHAT; CDR2 reads FQNNGV. This CDR3 region has 15 residues. The V segment lost 5 bases and the J segment 3 bases; nucleotides outside the gene matches: 5. The CDR3 is CASSRTGDNGNTIYF. CDR3 coding DNA: TGTGCCAGCAGCCGGACAGGGGATAATGGAAACACCATATATTTT.

This clone was seen only once. The V and J genes are TRBV9 and TRBJ2-3; D is ambiguous. The CDR3 sequence is 14 residues long. Per the germline V gene, CDR1 is SGDLS and CDR2 is YYNGEE. V was cut by 2 bases and J by 0 bases, with 7 bases left in between. CDR3 DNA sequence: TGTGCCAGCAGCGTGACACCAAGCACAGATACGCAGTATTTT. It encodes CASSVTPSTDTQYF.

V usage is TRBV6-5 and J usage is TRBJ2-1, with D tentatively TRBD1 or TRBD2 (5 bases each). Germline CDR1 MNHEY, CDR2 SVGAGI. The CDR3 is made up of 15 amino acids. Trimming removed 5 bases at V and 5 bases at J, with 16 bases between. The CDR3 reads CASSTQGAGNNEQFF. DNA of the CDR3: TGTGCCAGCAGTACCCAAGGGGCCGGGAACAATGAGCAGTTCTTC.

The V and J genes are TRBV12-3 or TRBV12-4 and TRBJ2-1; TRBD1 aligns across 9 bases. The CDR3 has 13 amino acids. The V segment lost 6 bases and the J segment 6 bases; nucleotides outside the gene matches: 3. CDR3 residues: CASSPTGGNEQFF. Written as DNA, the CDR3 is TGTGCCAGCAGCCCGACAGGGGGCAATGAGCAGTTCTTC.

V gene TRBV5-1 combines with J gene TRBJ2-5; D tentatively reads TRBD1 or TRBD2 (5 bases each). V lost 0 bases and J 2 bases, leaving 11 bases between the germline ends. Per germline, CDR1 SGHRS and CDR2 YFSETQ. The CDR3 has 15 amino acids. CDR3 in DNA: TGCGCCAGCAGCTTGGCGGGGCAGCAGCAAGAGACCCAGTACTTC. Protein sequence: CASSLAGQQQETQYF.

The V and J genes are TRBV3-1 (or the pseudogene TRBV3-2) and TRBJ1-5, with a possible D match to TRBD1 (6 bases). From germline, CDR1 is LGHDT and CDR2 YNNKEL (reference sequence). The V gene lost 0 bases and the J gene lost 4 bases, with 10 bases spanning the gap. This CDR3 contains 15 residues. As DNA, the CDR3 is TGTGCCAGCAGCCAAGAAAGCAGGGGTAATCAGCCCCAGCATTTT. It specifies CASSQESRGNQPQHF.

This clone is a singleton in its sample. CDR3 sequence reads: CASSLTVDYGYTF. The CDR3, as DNA: TGCGCCAGCAGCTTAACCGTCGACTATGGCTACACCTTC. The genes are TRBV5-1 and TRBJ1-2; D gene uncertain. Germline V gene sequence: CDR1 SGHRS, CDR2 YFSETQ. Trimming removed 2 bases from V and 3 bases from J, with 8 bases in between. This CDR3 contains 13 residues.

The J gene is TRBJ1-1, the V gene TRBV6-6, with 8 bases aligning to TRBD1. Germline V gives CDR1 MNHNY, CDR2 SVGAGI (reference sequence). CDR3 length: 16 amino acids. J was trimmed by 3 bases and V by 2 bases; bases with no gene match: 8. The CDR3 nucleotides read TGTGCCAGCAGTTACGATTTGGGACAGGCTTACACTGAAGCTTTCTTT. It translates to CASSYDLGQAYTEAFF.

The chain is built from TRBV5-1 and TRBJ1-6; 10 bases map to TRBD1. CDR3 length: 16 residues. V was clipped by 3 bases and J by 7 bases; unmatched bases: 7. CDR1 and CDR2 (germline): SGHRS, YFSETQ. CDR3 DNA: TGCGCCAGCAGCTGGACCTCGGGACAGGGGAATTCACCCCTCCACTTT. Translation gives CASSWTSGQGNSPLHF.

The V gene is TRBV9, the J gene TRBJ2-3; 8 nucleotides agree with TRBD2. Germline CDR1 is SGDLS and CDR2 is YYNGEE. The CDR3 runs to 15 residues. The V segment lost 0 bases and the J segment 2 bases; nucleotides outside the gene matches: 2. CDR3 loop: CASSVGLAFTDTQYF. CDR3 sequence (DNA): TGTGCCAGCAGCGTAGGACTAGCGTTCACAGATACGCAGTATTTT.

The chain links TRBV6-2 or TRBV6-3 to TRBJ1-6; D gene unclear. V lost 2 bases and J 9 bases, leaving 17 bases between the germline ends. This CDR3 comprises 16 residues. Germline lookup yields CDR1 MNHEY and CDR2 SVGEGT. In nucleotides, the CDR3 is TGTGCCAGCAGTTACCGTGCGATACAGCCCATTTCACCCCTCCACTTT. It encodes CASSYRAIQPISPLHF.

This chain uses TRBV6-5 with TRBJ2-1; a possible D gene is TRBD2 (5 bases). The CDR3 is 16 amino acids. CDR1 is MNHEY, CDR2 SVGAGI, per germline. Trimming removed 0 bases at V and 1 base at J, with 10 bases between. The DNA of the CDR3 is TGTGCCAGCAGTTACTCGTCGACGGGGTCCTACAATGAGCAGTTCTTC. Its translation is CASSYSSTGSYNEQFF.

The genes are TRBV6-6 and TRBJ2-5; no definite D call. Looked up from germline, CDR1 is MNHNY and CDR2 is SVGAGI (reference sequence). V shed 4 bases and J shed 4 bases, with 19 bases lying between them. The CDR3 is 16 residues long. The CDR3 region has the DNA TGTGCCAGCAGTTTCCGGTCTTCGGTGAGTGGAGAGACCCAGTACTTC. Translated: CASSFRSSVSGETQYF.

This chain connects TRBV19 to TRBJ1-5; tentative D call: TRBD1 (6 bases). CDR1 LNHDA and CDR2 SQIVND come from the germline V gene (reference sequence). V was pared by 3 bases and J by 10 bases, with 19 bases between. This CDR3 region has 15 residues. CDR3 protein: CASSIAPGVLLPQHF. In nucleotides, the CDR3 is TGTGCCAGTAGTATTGCCCCAGGGGTCCTGCTCCCCCAGCATTTT.

This rearrangement joins TRBV6-2 or TRBV6-3 to TRBJ2-2, with unresolved D. This CDR3 region has 12 residues. Trimming took 2 bases from V and 5 from J, leaving 3 bases between them. Germline CDR1 MNHEY, CDR2 SVGEGT. The CDR3 DNA reads as TGTGCCAGCAGTTACCGTACCGGGGAGCTGTTTTTT. Translating it yields CASSYRTGELFF.

The chain combines TRBV11-3 with TRBJ2-2; D uncertain. Deletions cut 5 bases from V and 2 bases from J, with 6 bases between. Germline V CDR1 and CDR2: SGHNT, YENEEA. The CDR3 has 13 residues. For the CDR3, the DNA is TGTGCCAGCAGCGGAACAAACACCGGGGAGCTGTTTTTT. It codes for CASSGTNTGELFF.

The rearrangement joins TRBV4-1 to TRBJ1-2; weak D call: TRBD1 (6 bases). CDR1 is MGHRA and CDR2 is YSYEKL in the germline V gene. V shed 1 base and J shed 8 bases, with 11 bases lying between them. CDR3 size: 13 residues. CDR3 region: CASSQGGRGGYTF. In DNA, the CDR3 is TGCGCCAGCAGCCAAGGGGGCAGGGGCGGCTACACCTTC.

The chain carries TRBV27 and TRBJ2-7; 10 nucleotides line up with TRBD2. Germline loops: CDR1 MNHEY, CDR2 SMNVEV (reference sequence). Trimming cost V 5 bases and J 0 bases; bases outside gene matches: 10. The CDR3 runs to 17 residues. CDR3 region: CASSPLTRTSGSYEQYF. The CDR3 region has the DNA TGTGCCAGCAGTCCTTTAACAAGGACTAGCGGCTCCTACGAGCAGTACTTC.

The chain combines TRBV18 with TRBJ1-2, with 8 bases lining up with TRBD1. V lost 4 bases, J lost 4 bases, and 14 bases stayed unmatched. The CDR3 extends over 17 amino acids. Looked up from germline, CDR1 is KGHSH and CDR2 is LQKENI. This chain's CDR3 is CASSLSPSETGVYGYTF. The CDR3 nucleotides are TGTGCCAGCTCACTAAGTCCATCCGAGACAGGGGTCTATGGCTACACCTTC.

The V call is TRBV4-3, the J call TRBJ2-7, with D perhaps TRBD1 or TRBD2 (5 bases each). The CDR3 contains 17 residues. Germline CDR1 LGHNA, CDR2 YSLEER. The ends were cut back, 1 base at V and 0 bases at J, with 16 bases in the middle. CDR3 bases: TGCGCCAGCAGCCAAGTAAAAGGGACCAGAAGCTCCTACGAGCAGTACTTC. Protein: CASSQVKGTRSSYEQYF.